This TCR beta chain stems from a study of beta chain features in type 1 diabetes. Overall study findings and caveats: Shortening that was moderate but significant affected the TCRB CDR3s of Type 1 diabetes patients in all four CD4+ subsets.

Expressed TCRB transcripts were sequenced after all isolated RNA was converted to cDNA. Using immunoSEQ multiplex PCR, the repertoire was profiled, and TCRdb retains in-frame clones only, with some absent. The table lists 160,000 or so clones, about 9% of them singletons, with 0.65% to 0.9% in the top ten. Regarding this clone: Its antigen is undetermined.

The CDR3 runs 16 residues. Germline V gene sequence: CDR1 MGHRA, CDR2 YSYEKL. The V gene lost 0 bases and the J gene lost 0 bases, with 8 bases spanning the gap. The gene calls are TRBV4-1 and TRBJ2-2; D perhaps matches TRBD1 (6 bases). The source of this sequence is a woman aged 30 to 39 with type 1 diabetes. What was sequenced was central memory CD4+ T cells from blood. The CDR3 DNA sequence: TGCGCCAGCAGCCAAGAAGGACAGACGAACACCGGGGAGCTGTTTTTT. As protein: CASSQEGQTNTGELFF.